This TCR beta chain came from a study of blood T cell repertoires in COVID-19. Whole-study context: From T cells, B-cell-depleted T cells, or PBMCs came the material, which was cDNA or gDNA.

Sequenced by immunoSEQ multiplex PCR; TCRdb stores in-frame clones only, minus some. The sample has a few hundred thousand clones, 90% seen once. Someone with COVID-19 had been met by exposed participants within 2 weeks before study entry. CDR3 length: 15 residues. Germline CDR1 reads LGHNA; CDR2 reads YSLEER. With 1 base removed from V and 5 bases from J, the gap between germline ends came to 9 bases. This receptor was obtained from a man under 40 who had been exposed to COVID-19. V is TRBV4-3 and J is TRBJ1-6; D perhaps matches TRBD1 (6 bases). The sequenced sample was PBMCs or T cells enriched from blood (not recorded which). The CDR3 bases are TGCGCCAGCAGCCAAGTAACAGGGCATAATTCACCCCTCCACTTT. Residues: CASSQVTGHNSPLHF.